A single sample is the source of the 32 T cell receptor beta chains below, sequenced in a study of blood T cell repertoires in COVID-19 (dated by TCRdb to between 2020 and 2021). Libraries came from the immunoSEQ multiplex PCR assay. Sourced from immuneACCESS, this table was stored by TCRdb with only in-frame sequences that have V and J called. A share of the clones is absent; for the studies checked, an unresolved V gene accounts for under half, and the remainder has no known explanation. This sample lists about 250,000 clones; 70% to 90% were detected once. Roughly 3.1% of the sample is in the top ten clones. Sample: peripheral blood. All receptors derive from a man between 18 and 29 years old with active or convalescent COVID-19.

This chain uses TRBV11-2 with TRBJ1-2; no reliable D call. Trimming stripped 5 bases from V and 8 bases from J, with 12 bases between. Per germline, CDR1 SGHAT and CDR2 FQNNGV. The CDR3 sequence is 12 residues long. The CDR3 DNA reads as TGTGCCAGCAGCCCTTGGAGCGGGGGCTACACCTTC. It yields the protein CASSPWSGGYTF.

The CDR3 DNA reads as TGTGCCTGGAGGACCTCGACAGGGGCTGAAGCTTTCTTT. Amino acid sequence: CAWRTSTGAEAFF. The chain joins TRBV30 to TRBJ1-1; 8 bases are a match to TRBD1. This CDR3 spans 13 amino acids. Germline V gene data show CDR1 as GTSNPN and CDR2 as SVGIG (reference sequence). V shed 3 bases, J shed 6 bases, and the junction held 6 bases outside the gene matches.

The rearrangement links TRBV27 to TRBJ2-1, with D possibly being TRBD1 (5 bases). V lost 7 bases to trimming and J lost 3 bases, with 10 bases between them. This CDR3 contains 13 residues. Germline assignment: CDR1 MNHEY and CDR2 SMNVEV (reference sequence). CDR3 region: CASKQDNYNEQFF. For the CDR3, the DNA is TGTGCCAGCAAGCAGGACAACTACAATGAGCAGTTCTTC.

The chain joins TRBV28 to TRBJ1-2, with D perhaps matching TRBD1 (6 bases). The CDR3 runs 12 residues. V was clipped by 6 bases and J by 12 bases, with 17 bases between them. CDR1 is MDHEN, CDR2 SYDVKM, per germline. The CDR3: CASRYIQGINTF. The CDR3 DNA sequence: TGTGCCAGCAGATATATACAGGGAATCAACACCTTC.

The rearrangement links TRBV3-1 (or the pseudogene TRBV3-2) to TRBJ1-4; tentatively, D is TRBD1 (6 bases). From germline, CDR1 is LGHDT and CDR2 YNNKEL (reference sequence). The CDR3 has 12 residues. V lost 4 bases and J 17 bases, leaving 17 bases between the germline ends. The CDR3 nucleotides are TGTGCCAGCAGCCCAGGGGTGAGATCCATATTTTTT. It codes for CASSPGVRSIFF.

This chain uses TRBV25-1 with TRBJ1-6; D remains ambiguous. The length of the CDR3 is 17 residues. Trimming cost V 1 base and J 2 bases, with 12 bases left between them. CDR1 and CDR2 from the germline V gene are MGHDK and SYGVNS. In DNA, the CDR3 is TGTGCCAGCAGTGAATCTACAGCCTTGGCCTATAATTCACCCCTCCACTTT. The encoded protein is CASSESTALAYNSPLHF.

CDR3 bases: TGTGCCAGCAGTGCCCCAGGGGGCTTCTATAATTCACCCCTCCACTTT. Its protein is CASSAPGGFYNSPLHF. J is TRBJ1-6 and V is TRBV28; TRBD1 matches at 8 bases. Germline V gene lookup returns CDR1 MDHEN and CDR2 SYDVKM. Losses at the gene ends were 5 bases for V and 3 bases for J; bases not matched to a gene: 6. The CDR3 runs 16 residues.

This chain links TRBV7-2 with TRBJ2-7, with D possibly being TRBD1 (6 bases). V lost 0 bases and J 6 bases, leaving 12 bases between the germline ends. The CDR3 covers 14 residues. Germline CDR1 is SGHTA and CDR2 is FQGNSA. CDR3 sequence: CASSLAGRGSEQYF. The CDR3 DNA follows: TGTGCCAGCAGCTTAGCCGGTAGGGGGAGCGAGCAGTACTTC.

This rearrangement joins TRBV5-1 to TRBJ1-4, with 9 nucleotides matching TRBD1. After removal of 4 bases from V and 8 bases from J, the junction contained 6 bases not matched to a gene. CDR1 and CDR2 (germline): SGHRS, YFSETQ. There are 14 residues in the CDR3. The CDR3 loop is CASSADRGGEKLFF. CDR3 sequence (DNA): TGCGCCAGCAGCGCGGACAGGGGAGGGGAAAAACTGTTTTTT.

The V gene is TRBV19, the J gene TRBJ2-1; D is unclear. Between the trimmed V and J ends, which lost 0 bases and 0 bases, there was a span of 6 bases. The germline V gene encodes CDR1 LNHDA and CDR2 SQIVND (reference sequence). The CDR3 loop spans 15 amino acids. Written as DNA, the CDR3 is TGTGCCAGTAGTATAGATACGGGCTCCTACAATGAGCAGTTCTTC. It translates to CASSIDTGSYNEQFF.

This rearrangement joins TRBV5-1 to TRBJ2-3, with D possibly TRBD2 on 6 matching bases. The CDR3 has 14 amino acids. V lost 5 bases, J lost 5 bases, and 15 bases lay in between. Germline CDR1 SGHRS, CDR2 YFSETQ. CDR3 nucleotide sequence: TGCGCCAGCAGGGTCGGGAGTGGGGGAGATACGCAGTATTTT. Translating it yields CASRVGSGGDTQYF.

The chain recombines TRBV7-8 with TRBJ2-3; 10 nucleotides align to TRBD2. Germline V gene sequence: CDR1 SGHVS, CDR2 FQNEAQ. V was pared by 6 bases and J by 3 bases, with 9 bases of the junction left unmatched. CDR3 length: 16 residues. Here the CDR3 DNA reads TGTGCCAGCAGAGGACCGACGGGACTAGCGACAGATACGCAGTATTTT. Encoded protein: CASRGPTGLATDTQYF.

The genes are TRBV7-2 and TRBJ1-5; D is unresolved. This CDR3 is 15 amino acids long. V was pared by 5 bases and J by 0 bases, with 11 bases between. Germline assignment: CDR1 SGHTA and CDR2 FQGNSA. As DNA, the CDR3 is TGTGCCAGCAGCGGGAGCAGGATTAGCAATCAGCCCCAGCATTTT. This encodes CASSGSRISNQPQHF.

The genes are TRBV2 and TRBJ1-1; 8 bases match TRBD1. The V and J ends lost 11 bases and 8 bases, in that order; junction bases with no gene match: 10. Per germline, CDR1 SNHLY and CDR2 FYNNEI. This CDR3 contains 12 residues. CDR3 protein: CAGGQVTSEAFF. In DNA form, the CDR3 reads TGTGCCGGGGGACAGGTGACCTCAGAAGCTTTCTTT.

This clone has a handful of counts. The V gene is TRBV7-2, the J gene TRBJ1-1; 8 positions match TRBD1. The CDR3 runs to 14 residues. Unmatched junction bases numbered 6, after V lost 4 bases and J lost 5 bases. Looked up from germline, CDR1 is SGHTA and CDR2 is FQGNSA. The CDR3 DNA sequence: TGTGCCAGCAGCTCCCTCAGGGGGCGGACTGAAGCTTTCTTT. This gives the protein CASSSLRGRTEAFF.

This chain links TRBV19 with TRBJ2-1; TRBD1 agrees at 7 bases. There are 15 residues in the CDR3. The V gene's germline CDR1 is LNHDA and CDR2 SQIVND (reference sequence). Trimming took 3 bases from V and 4 from J; bases not matched to a gene: 6. The CDR3 region has the DNA TGTGCCAGTAGTATTCCGAACAGGGGATACAATGAGCAGTTCTTC. Translating gives CASSIPNRGYNEQFF. The variable domain in full, completed from reference TRBV19 and TRBJ2-1, reads DGGITQSPKYLFRKEGQNVTLSCEQNLNHDAMYWYRQDPGQGLRLIYYSQIVNDFQKGDIAEGYSVSREKKESFPLTVTSAQKNPTAFYLCASSIPNRGYNEQFFGPGTRLTVL.

J is TRBJ1-6 and V is TRBV2; TRBD1 is a possible D gene (5 bases). Per germline, CDR1 SNHLY and CDR2 FYNNEI. The CDR3 length is 15 residues. Trimming shortened V by 5 bases and J by 11 bases, and 19 bases separated the two germline ends. The CDR3, as DNA: TGTGCCAGCAGTCTGCAACACAGGTCCAGCACACCCCTCCACTTT. Translated: CASSLQHRSSTPLHF.

The V call is TRBV4-3, the J call TRBJ2-5, with 8 nucleotides matching TRBD2. In germline, CDR1 is LGHNA, CDR2 YSLEER. The CDR3 covers 15 residues. V shed 0 bases, J shed 5 bases, and the junction held 5 bases outside the gene matches. This chain's CDR3 is CASSQDSGGRETQYF. The CDR3 DNA sequence: TGCGCCAGCAGCCAAGATTCGGGAGGGAGGGAGACCCAGTACTTC.

The chain is built from TRBV9 and TRBJ1-6; D gene uncertain. The CDR3 runs to 15 residues. The V and J ends lost 4 bases and 7 bases respectively, with 15 bases between them. The germline V gene has CDR1 SGDLS and CDR2 YYNGEE. DNA of the CDR3: TGTGCCAGCAGCCCCCCGGGAGATGTGAATTCACCCCTCCACTTT. Its protein product is CASSPPGDVNSPLHF.

This rearrangement joins TRBV30 to TRBJ1-4; 8 bases are a match to TRBD1. The CDR3 runs 15 residues. Germline-derived CDR1 and CDR2 are GTSNPN and SVGIG (reference sequence). V trimming: 4 bases; J trimming: 7 bases; junction bases outside the gene matches: 11. In DNA form, the CDR3 reads TGTGCCTGGAATCTCGCAGGGGGCGAGGCTGAAAAACTGTTTTTT. This translates into CAWNLAGGEAEKLFF.

The chain is built from TRBV30 and TRBJ1-4; TRBD1 matches 11 bases. The CDR3 contains 18 residues. V was pared by 0 bases and J by 9 bases, with 15 bases of the junction left unmatched. The germline gives CDR1 GTSNPN, CDR2 SVGIG (reference sequence). The chain's CDR3 is CAWSVLGQGVATRKKLFF. CDR3 nucleotide sequence: TGTGCCTGGAGTGTACTGGGACAGGGGGTTGCGACCCGAAAAAAACTGTTTTTT. Looking up the rest from reference TRBV30 and TRBJ1-4 gives the full variable domain: SQTIHQWPATLVQPVGSPLSLECTVEGTSNPNLYWYRQAAGRGLQLLFYSVGIGQISSEVPQNLSASRPQDRQFILSSKKLLLSDSGFYLCAWSVLGQGVATRKKLFFGSGTQLSVL.

The genes are TRBV30 and TRBJ2-2, with D unresolved. Germline V gives CDR1 GTSNPN, CDR2 SVGIG (reference sequence). V lost 2 bases and J 7 bases, leaving 8 bases between the germline ends. There are 12 residues in the CDR3. CDR3 in DNA: TGTGCCTGGAGTCACGCCGGCGGGGAGCTGTTTTTT. Its translation: CAWSHAGGELFF.

The rearrangement links TRBV12-3 or TRBV12-4 to TRBJ1-1; no firm D call. The CDR3 length is 13 residues. Trimming took off 6 bases at V and 2 bases at J, with 10 bases between the two ends. The CDR3 protein is CASSRQANTEAFF. The CDR3 DNA follows: TGTGCCAGCAGCCGCCAAGCCAACACTGAAGCTTTCTTT.

The CDR3 sequence: CASSQDVGGSSYNEQFF. The DNA of the CDR3 is TGCGCCAGCAGCCAAGATGTCGGAGGGAGCTCCTACAATGAGCAGTTCTTC. The chain recombines TRBV4-3 with TRBJ2-1; a possible D gene is TRBD2 (6 bases). CDR1 and CDR2 (germline): LGHNA, YSLEER. The CDR3 is made up of 17 amino acids. Trimming removed 0 bases at V and 0 bases at J, with 12 bases between.

Written as DNA, the CDR3 is TGTGCCAGCAGCTTGGATACTTTTAACACTGAAGCTTTCTTT. The encoded protein is CASSLDTFNTEAFF. The chain employs TRBV5-4 and TRBJ1-1; D remains ambiguous. The V gene lost 0 bases and the J gene lost 2 bases, with 8 bases spanning the gap. There are 14 residues in the CDR3. From germline, CDR1 is SGHNT and CDR2 YYREEE (reference sequence).

The J gene is TRBJ2-3, the V gene TRBV25-1; D unclear. The CDR3 is made up of 16 amino acids. Germline CDR1 and CDR2: MGHDK and SYGVNS. Trimming removed 0 bases at V and 1 base at J, with 11 bases between. The CDR3 sequence is CASSEYGGSGTDTQYF. The CDR3 bases are TGTGCCAGCAGTGAATACGGCGGCAGTGGCACAGATACGCAGTATTTT.

The gene calls are TRBV3-1 (or the pseudogene TRBV3-2) and TRBJ1-3, with D unclear. The CDR3 loop spans 15 amino acids. V lost 3 bases and J lost 4, with 13 bases in between. Germline V gene data show CDR1 as LGHDT and CDR2 as YNNKEL (reference sequence). The CDR3 sequence is CASSQRTGSGNTIYF. CDR3 bases: TGTGCCAGCAGCCAGAGGACGGGATCAGGAAACACCATATATTTT.

The gene calls are TRBV4-1 and TRBJ2-1; a weak D match, TRBD2 (5 bases). Germline CDR1 reads MGHRA; CDR2 reads YSYEKL. The V and J ends lost 4 bases and 4 bases respectively, with 11 bases between them. This CDR3 contains 14 residues. The DNA of the CDR3 is TGCGCCAGCAGCCCGATAACGGGGTACAATGAGCAGTTCTTC. As protein: CASSPITGYNEQFF.

Of note for this clone: Since no conserved phenylalanine or tryptophan closes the CDR3, a read error is the likely cause. It is unclear where the CDR3 begins or ends on the DNA, so no DNA is shown, and the CDR3 is as TCRdb lists it. The J gene is TRBJ2-3, the V gene TRBV29-1; the table's D call of TRBD1 was not tested on the DNA. Germline V CDR1 and CDR2: SQVTM, ANQGSEA. Inclusive of both ends, the CDR3 amounts to 10 amino acids. The chain's CDR3 is CSVAGGDNML.

This chain uses TRBV28 with TRBJ2-7; 11 positions agree with TRBD2. The CDR3 covers 15 residues. V gave up 3 bases and J gave up 6 bases; unmatched junction bases: 7. From germline, CDR1 is MDHEN and CDR2 SYDVKM. In DNA, the CDR3 is TGTGCCAGCAGTTTGGAGACTAGCGGGAATCCCGAGCAGTACTTC. This gives the protein CASSLETSGNPEQYF.

This rearrangement joins TRBV27 to TRBJ1-3; maybe TRBD1 (5 bases). Trimming removed 4 bases from V and 6 bases from J, with 16 bases in between. The germline CDR1 and CDR2 sequences are MNHEY and SMNVEV (reference sequence). The CDR3 sequence is 15 residues long. The CDR3 is CASSWDGGRENTIYF. The DNA for the CDR3 is TGTGCCAGCAGTTGGGACGGGGGTAGAGAAAACACCATATATTTT.

The genes are TRBV5-5 and TRBJ1-1; TRBD1 matches at 8 bases. The J segment lost 2 bases and the V segment lost 4 bases, leaving 7 bases of the junction unmatched. The CDR3 is 15 amino acids. Germline CDR1 reads SGHKS; CDR2 reads YYEKEE (reference sequence). CDR3 residues: CASSPGQGPNTEAFF. CDR3 bases: TGTGCCAGCAGCCCCGGACAGGGACCAAACACTGAAGCTTTCTTT.